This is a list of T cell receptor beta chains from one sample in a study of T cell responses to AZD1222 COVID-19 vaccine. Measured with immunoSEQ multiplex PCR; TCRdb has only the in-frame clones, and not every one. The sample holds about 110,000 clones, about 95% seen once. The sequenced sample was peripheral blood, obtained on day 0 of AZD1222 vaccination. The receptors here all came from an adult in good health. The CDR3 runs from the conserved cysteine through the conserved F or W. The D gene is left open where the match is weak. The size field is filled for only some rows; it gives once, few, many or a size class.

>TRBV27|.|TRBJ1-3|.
TGTGCCAACGGGGGGAGAAACACCATATATTTT
CANGGRNTIYF
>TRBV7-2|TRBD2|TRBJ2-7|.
TGTGCCAGCAGGAGAAGCGGGGGCACCTACGAGCAGTACTTC
CASRRSGGTYEQYF
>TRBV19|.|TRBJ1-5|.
TGTGCCAGTAGTACCCCCGGGCAGGGAAGAAATCAGCCCCAGCATTTT
CASSTPGQGRNQPQHF
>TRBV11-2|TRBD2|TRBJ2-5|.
TGTGCCAGCAGCCCTCGTGTTAGCGGGGCAAGGAGGGTTGAGACCCAGTACTTC
CASSPRVSGARRVETQYF
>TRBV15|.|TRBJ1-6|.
TGTGCCACCAGCAGAGAGGGAGACAGTGATCCTTCACCCCTCCACTTT
CATSREGDSDPSPLHF
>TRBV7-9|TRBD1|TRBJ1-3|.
TGTGCCAGCAGCCTAACAGGGGCCTCTGGAAACACCATATATTTT
CASSLTGASGNTIYF
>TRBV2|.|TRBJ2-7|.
TGTGCCAGCAGTGAACCATTCAATTACGAGCAGTACTTC
CASSEPFNYEQYF
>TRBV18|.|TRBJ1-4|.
TGTGCCAGCTCCGCAGGTCACGAAAAACTGTTTTTT
CASSAGHEKLFF
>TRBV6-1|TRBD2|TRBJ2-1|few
TGTGCCAGCAGTGATCATAGCGGGGGCTCCTACAATGAGCAGTTCTTC
CASSDHSGGSYNEQFF
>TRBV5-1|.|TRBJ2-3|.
TGCGCCAGCAGCTTTCAGGGTAAGGATACGCAGTATTTT
CASSFQGKDTQYF
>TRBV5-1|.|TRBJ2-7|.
TGCGCCAAGAACAGGGTGAGGTACTTC
CAKNRVRYF
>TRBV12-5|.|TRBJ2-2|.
TGTGCTAGTGGTCTCCGACCGAACACCGGGGAGCTGTTTTTT
CASGLRPNTGELFF
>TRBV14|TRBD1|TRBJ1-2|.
TGTGCCAGCAGTCCAGAGCAGGGGGCGCACTATGGCTACACCTTC
CASSPEQGAHYGYTF
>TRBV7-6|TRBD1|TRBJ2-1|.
TGTGCCAGCAGAAGAGGGGGCACGCAATCTTCCTCCTACAATGAGCAGTTCTTC
CASRRGGTQSSSYNEQFF
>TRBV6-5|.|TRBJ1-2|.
TGTGCCAGCAGTTACGAGGGGGTGGGATATGGCTACACCTTC
CASSYEGVGYGYTF